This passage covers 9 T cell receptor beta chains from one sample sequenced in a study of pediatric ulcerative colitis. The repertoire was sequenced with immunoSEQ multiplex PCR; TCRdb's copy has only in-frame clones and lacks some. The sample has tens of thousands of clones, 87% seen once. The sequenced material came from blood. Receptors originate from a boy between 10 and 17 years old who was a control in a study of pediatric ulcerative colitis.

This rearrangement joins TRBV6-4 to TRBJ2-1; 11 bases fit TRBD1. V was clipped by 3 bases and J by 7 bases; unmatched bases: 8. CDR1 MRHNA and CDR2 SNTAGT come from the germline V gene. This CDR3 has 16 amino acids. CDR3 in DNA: TGTGCCAGCAGTGAGAAGGGGACAGGGGGATCAAATGAGCAGTTCTTC. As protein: CASSEKGTGGSNEQFF.

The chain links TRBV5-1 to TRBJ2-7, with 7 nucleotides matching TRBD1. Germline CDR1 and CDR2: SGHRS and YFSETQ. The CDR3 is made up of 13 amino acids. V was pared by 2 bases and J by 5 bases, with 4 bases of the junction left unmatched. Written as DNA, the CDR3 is TGCGCCAGCAGCTTTCCGGACAGGCACGAGCAGTACTTC. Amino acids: CASSFPDRHEQYF.

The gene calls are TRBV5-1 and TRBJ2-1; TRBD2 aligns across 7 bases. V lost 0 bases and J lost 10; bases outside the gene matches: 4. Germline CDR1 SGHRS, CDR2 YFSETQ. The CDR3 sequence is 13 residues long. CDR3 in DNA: TGCGCCAGCAGCTTGGCGGCGGGAGACGAGCAGTTCTTC. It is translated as CASSLAAGDEQFF. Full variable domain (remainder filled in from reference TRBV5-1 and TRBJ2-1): KAGVTQTPRYLIKTRGQQVTLSCSPISGHRSVSWYQQTPGQGLQFLFEYFSETQRNKGNFPGRFSGRQFSNSRSEMNVSTLELGDSALYLCASSLAAGDEQFFGPGTRLTVL.

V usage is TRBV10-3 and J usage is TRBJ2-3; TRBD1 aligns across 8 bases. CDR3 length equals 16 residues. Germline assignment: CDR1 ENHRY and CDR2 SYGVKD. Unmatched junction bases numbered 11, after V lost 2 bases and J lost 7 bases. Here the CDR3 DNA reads TGTGCCATCAGTGAGGTTACAGGGGGGCGTTTGAATACGCAGTATTTT. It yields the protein CAISEVTGGRLNTQYF.

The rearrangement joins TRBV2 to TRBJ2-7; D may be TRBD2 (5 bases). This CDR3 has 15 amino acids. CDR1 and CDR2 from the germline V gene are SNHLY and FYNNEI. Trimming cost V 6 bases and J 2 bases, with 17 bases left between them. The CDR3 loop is CASRGKRGAPYEQYF. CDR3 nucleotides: TGTGCCAGCAGGGGGAAACGGGGAGCCCCCTACGAGCAGTACTTC.

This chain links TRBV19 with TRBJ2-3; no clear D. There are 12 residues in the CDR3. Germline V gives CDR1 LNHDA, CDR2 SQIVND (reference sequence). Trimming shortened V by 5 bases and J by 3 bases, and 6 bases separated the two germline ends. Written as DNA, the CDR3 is TGTGCCAGTAGTCACAAGACAGATACGCAGTATTTT. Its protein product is CASSHKTDTQYF.

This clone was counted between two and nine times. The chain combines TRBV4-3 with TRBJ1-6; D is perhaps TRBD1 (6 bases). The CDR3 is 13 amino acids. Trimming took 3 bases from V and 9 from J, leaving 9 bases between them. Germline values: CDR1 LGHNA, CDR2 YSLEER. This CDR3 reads CASSQEGGSPLHF. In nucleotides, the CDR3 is TGCGCCAGCAGCCAGGAGGGGGGTTCACCCCTCCACTTT.

The CDR3 DNA reads TGCGCCAGCAGCCAAGGGAGGGGACGGGGGAACACTGAAGCTTTCTTT. The encoded protein is CASSQGRGRGNTEAFF. This chain links TRBV4-1 with TRBJ1-1; possibly TRBD1 for D (5 bases). V gave up 1 base and J gave up 1 base, with 13 bases separating them. The CDR3 contains 16 residues. The germline V gene encodes CDR1 MGHRA and CDR2 YSYEKL.

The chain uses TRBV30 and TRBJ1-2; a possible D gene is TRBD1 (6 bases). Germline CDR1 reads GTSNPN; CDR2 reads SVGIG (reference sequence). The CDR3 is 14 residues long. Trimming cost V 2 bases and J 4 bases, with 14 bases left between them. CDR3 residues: CAWSNTQGVYGYTF. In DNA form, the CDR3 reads TGTGCCTGGAGTAACACACAGGGCGTCTATGGCTACACCTTC.